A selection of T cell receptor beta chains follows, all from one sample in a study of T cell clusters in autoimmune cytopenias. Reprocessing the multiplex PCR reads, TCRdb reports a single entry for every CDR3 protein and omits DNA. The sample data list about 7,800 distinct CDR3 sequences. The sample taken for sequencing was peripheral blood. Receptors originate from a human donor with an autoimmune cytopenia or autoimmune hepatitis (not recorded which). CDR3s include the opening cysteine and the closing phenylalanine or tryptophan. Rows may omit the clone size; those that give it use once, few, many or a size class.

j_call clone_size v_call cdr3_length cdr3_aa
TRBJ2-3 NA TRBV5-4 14 CASSFWGPTDTQYF
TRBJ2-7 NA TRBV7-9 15 CASSSGTGINYEQYF
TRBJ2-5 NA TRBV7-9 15 CASGPAAGGGETQYF
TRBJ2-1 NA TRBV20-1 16 CSARDSGWSSYNEQFF
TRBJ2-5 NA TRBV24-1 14 CATSDPGYQETQYF
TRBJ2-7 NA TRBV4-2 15 CASSQVLTTSYEQYF
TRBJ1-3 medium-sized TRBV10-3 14 CAISGGQGGNTIYF
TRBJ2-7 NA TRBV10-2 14 CAVLRDRGAYEQYF
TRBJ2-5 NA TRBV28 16 CASSWAGLAGQETQYF
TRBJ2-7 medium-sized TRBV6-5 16 CASSYGRGDLVYEQYF
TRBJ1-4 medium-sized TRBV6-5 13 CASSSWGGEKLFF
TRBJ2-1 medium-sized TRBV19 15 CASSPRDYYYNEQFF
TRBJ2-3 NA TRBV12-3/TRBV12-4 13 CASGESRTDTQYF
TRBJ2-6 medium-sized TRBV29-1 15 CSVERWIPGANVLTF
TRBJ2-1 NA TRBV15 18 CATSKPLQGAGSYNEQFF
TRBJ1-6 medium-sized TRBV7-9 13 CASNPGTGRPLHF